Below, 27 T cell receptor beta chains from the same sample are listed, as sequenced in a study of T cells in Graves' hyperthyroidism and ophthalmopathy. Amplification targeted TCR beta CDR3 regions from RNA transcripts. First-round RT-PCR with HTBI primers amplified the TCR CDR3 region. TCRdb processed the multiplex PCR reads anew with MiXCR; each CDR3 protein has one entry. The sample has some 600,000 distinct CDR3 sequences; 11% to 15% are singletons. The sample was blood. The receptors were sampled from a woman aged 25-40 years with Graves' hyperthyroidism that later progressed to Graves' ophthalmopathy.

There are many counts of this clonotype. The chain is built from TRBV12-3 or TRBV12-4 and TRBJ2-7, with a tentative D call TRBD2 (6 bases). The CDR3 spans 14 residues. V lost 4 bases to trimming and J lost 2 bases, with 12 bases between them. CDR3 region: CASSSPGLTYEQYF. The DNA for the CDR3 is TGTGCCAGCAGTTCCCCGGGACTTACCTACGAGCAGTACTTC.

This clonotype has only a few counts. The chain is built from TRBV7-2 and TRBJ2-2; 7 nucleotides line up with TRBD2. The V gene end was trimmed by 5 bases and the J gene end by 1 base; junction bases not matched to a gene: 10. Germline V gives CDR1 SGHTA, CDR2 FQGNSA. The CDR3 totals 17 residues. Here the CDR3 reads CASSLIRGRGNTGELFF. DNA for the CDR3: TGTGCCAGCAGCCTCATACGGGGGAGGGGGAACACCGGGGAGCTGTTTTTT.

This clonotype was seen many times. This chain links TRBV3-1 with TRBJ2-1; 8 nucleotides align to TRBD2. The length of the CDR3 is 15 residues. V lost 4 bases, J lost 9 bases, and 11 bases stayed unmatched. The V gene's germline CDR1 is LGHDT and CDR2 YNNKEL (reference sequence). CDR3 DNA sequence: TGTGCCAGCAGCCTTATAGCGGGGAGACCCTCTGAGCAGTTCTTC. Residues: CASSLIAGRPSEQFF.

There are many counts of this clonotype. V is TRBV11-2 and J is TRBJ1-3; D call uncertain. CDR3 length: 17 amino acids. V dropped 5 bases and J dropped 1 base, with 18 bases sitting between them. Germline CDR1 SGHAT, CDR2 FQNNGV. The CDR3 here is CASSPTRGGGSGNTIYF. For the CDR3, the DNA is TGTGCCAGCAGCCCCACCCGCGGTGGTGGTTCTGGAAACACCATATATTTT.

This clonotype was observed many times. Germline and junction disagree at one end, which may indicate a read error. The CDR3 nucleotides are TGTGCCAGCAGTGACGGTTTTAATGGAGCGACTCCCTTC. This codes for CASSDGFNGATPF. The gene calls are TRBV28 and TRBJ1-2; D remains unclear. This CDR3 region has 13 residues. Germline V gene data show CDR1 as MDHEN and CDR2 as SYDVKM.

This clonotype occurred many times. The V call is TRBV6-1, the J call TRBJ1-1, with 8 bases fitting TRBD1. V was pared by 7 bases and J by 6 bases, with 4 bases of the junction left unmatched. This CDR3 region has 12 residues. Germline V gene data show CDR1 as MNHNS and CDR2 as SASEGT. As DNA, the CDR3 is TGTGCCAGCATTGGGACAGGAGCTGAAGCTTTCTTT. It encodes CASIGTGAEAFF.

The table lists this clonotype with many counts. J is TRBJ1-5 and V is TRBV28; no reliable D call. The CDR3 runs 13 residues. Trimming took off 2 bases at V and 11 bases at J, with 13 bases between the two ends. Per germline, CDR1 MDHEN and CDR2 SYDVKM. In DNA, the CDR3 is TGTGCCAGCAGTTTACCCAGTCCACGGGCCCAGCATTTT. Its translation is CASSLPSPRAQHF.

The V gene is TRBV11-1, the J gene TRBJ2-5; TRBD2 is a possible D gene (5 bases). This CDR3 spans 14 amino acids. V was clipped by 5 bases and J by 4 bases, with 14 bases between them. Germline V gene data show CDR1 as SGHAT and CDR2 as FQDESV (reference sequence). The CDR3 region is CASSQVGVIETQYF. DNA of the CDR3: TGTGCCAGCAGCCAGGTCGGGGTTATAGAGACCCAGTACTTC.

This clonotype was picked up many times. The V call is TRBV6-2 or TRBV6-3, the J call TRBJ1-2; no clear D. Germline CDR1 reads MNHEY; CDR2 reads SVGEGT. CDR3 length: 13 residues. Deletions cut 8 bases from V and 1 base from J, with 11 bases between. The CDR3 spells CASGREFNYGYTF. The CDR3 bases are TGTGCCAGCGGGAGGGAGTTTAACTATGGCTACACCTTC.

For the CDR3, the DNA is TGTGCCAGCAGTTCCGTTACAGGGGGCAACACTGAAGCTTTCTTT. This sequence encodes CASSSVTGGNTEAFF. V is TRBV6-5 and J is TRBJ1-1; 9 bases are shared with TRBD1. The CDR3 loop spans 15 amino acids. V was pared by 4 bases and J by 2 bases, with 5 bases of the junction left unmatched. In germline, CDR1 is MNHEY, CDR2 SVGAGI.

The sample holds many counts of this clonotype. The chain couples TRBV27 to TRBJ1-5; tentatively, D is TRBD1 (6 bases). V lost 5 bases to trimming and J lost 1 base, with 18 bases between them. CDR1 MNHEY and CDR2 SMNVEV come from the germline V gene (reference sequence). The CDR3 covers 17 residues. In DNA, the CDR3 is TGTGCCAGCAGTCCCAGCTCAAGGACAGCCAGCAATCAGCCCCAGCATTTT. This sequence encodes CASSPSSRTASNQPQHF.

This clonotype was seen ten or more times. CDR3 sequence (DNA): TGTGCCGGCGGGGCAAGGGCAGGTTTGAACACTGAAGCTTTCTTT. Translating it yields CAGGARAGLNTEAFF. V usage is TRBV2 and J usage is TRBJ1-1; TRBD1 is a possible D gene (5 bases). The CDR3 length is 15 residues. Germline V gene sequence: CDR1 SNHLY, CDR2 FYNNEI. Trimming left V 11 bases short and J 0 bases short, with 19 bases between.

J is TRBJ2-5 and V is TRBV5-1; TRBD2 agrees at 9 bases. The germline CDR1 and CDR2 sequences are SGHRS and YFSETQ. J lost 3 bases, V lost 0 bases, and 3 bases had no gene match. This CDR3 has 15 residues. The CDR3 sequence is CASSLAGLAKETQYF. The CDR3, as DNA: TGCGCCAGCAGCTTGGCCGGACTAGCGAAAGAGACCCAGTACTTC.

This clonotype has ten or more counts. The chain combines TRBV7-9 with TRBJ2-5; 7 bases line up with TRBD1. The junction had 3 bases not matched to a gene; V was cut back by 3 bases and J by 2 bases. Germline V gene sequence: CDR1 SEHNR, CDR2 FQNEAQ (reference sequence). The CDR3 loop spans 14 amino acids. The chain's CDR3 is CASSFRGQQETQYF. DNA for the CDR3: TGTGCCAGCAGCTTCCGGGGACAGCAAGAGACCCAGTACTTC.

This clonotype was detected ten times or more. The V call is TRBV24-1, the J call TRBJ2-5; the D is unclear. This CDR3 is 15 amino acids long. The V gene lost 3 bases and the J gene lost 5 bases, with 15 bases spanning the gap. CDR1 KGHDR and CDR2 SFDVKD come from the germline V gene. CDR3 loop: CATSDIGFEGETQYF. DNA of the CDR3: TGTGCCACCAGTGATATAGGATTTGAAGGGGAGACCCAGTACTTC.

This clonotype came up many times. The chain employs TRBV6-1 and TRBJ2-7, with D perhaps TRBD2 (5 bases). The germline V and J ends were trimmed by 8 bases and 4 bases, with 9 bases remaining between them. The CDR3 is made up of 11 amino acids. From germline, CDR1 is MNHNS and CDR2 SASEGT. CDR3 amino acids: CASLEAYEQYF. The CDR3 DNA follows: TGTGCCAGCTTGGAGGCTTACGAGCAGTACTTC.

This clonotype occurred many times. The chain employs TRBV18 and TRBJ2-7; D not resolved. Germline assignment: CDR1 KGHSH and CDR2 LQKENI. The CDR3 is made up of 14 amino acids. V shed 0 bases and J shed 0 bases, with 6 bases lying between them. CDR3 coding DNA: TGTGCCAGCTCACCACCGTCTGTCTCCTACGAGCAGTACTTC. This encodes CASSPPSVSYEQYF.

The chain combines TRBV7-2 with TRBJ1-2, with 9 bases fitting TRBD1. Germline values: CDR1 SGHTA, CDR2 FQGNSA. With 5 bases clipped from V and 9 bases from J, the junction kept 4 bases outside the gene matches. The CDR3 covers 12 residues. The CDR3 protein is CASSVDRGSYTF. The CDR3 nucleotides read TGTGCCAGCAGCGTCGACAGGGGGAGCTACACCTTC.

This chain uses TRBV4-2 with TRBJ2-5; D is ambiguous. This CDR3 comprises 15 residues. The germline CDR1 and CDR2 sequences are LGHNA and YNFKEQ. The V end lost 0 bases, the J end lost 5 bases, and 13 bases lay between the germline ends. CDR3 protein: CASSQEMKIVETQYF. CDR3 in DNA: TGTGCCAGCAGCCAAGAGATGAAGATTGTCGAGACCCAGTACTTC.

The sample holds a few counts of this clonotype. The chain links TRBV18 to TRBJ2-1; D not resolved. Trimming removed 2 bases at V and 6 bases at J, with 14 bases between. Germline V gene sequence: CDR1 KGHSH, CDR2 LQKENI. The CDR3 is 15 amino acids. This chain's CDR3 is CASSPENLGGNEQFF. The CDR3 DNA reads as TGTGCCAGCTCACCAGAAAATCTGGGTGGCAATGAGCAGTTCTTC.

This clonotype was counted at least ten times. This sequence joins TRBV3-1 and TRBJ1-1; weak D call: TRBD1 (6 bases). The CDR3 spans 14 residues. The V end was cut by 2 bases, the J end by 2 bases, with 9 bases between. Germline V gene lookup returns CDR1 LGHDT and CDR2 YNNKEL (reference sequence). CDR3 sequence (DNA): TGTGCCAGCAGCCAACGGGACACTAACACTGAAGCTTTCTTT. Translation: CASSQRDTNTEAFF.

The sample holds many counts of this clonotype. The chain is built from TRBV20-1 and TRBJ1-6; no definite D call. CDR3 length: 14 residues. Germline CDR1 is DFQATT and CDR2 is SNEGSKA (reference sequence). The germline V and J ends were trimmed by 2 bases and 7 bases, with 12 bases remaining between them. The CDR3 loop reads CSARRAALNSPLHF. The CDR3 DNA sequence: TGCAGTGCTAGAAGGGCAGCCCTGAATTCACCCCTCCACTTT.

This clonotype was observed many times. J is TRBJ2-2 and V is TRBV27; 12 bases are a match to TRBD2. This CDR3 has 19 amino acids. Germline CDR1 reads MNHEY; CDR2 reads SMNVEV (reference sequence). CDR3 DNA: TGTGCTTTTACACGCGCCGGACTAGCGGGACACGACGACACCGGGGAGCTGTTTTTT. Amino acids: CAFTRAGLAGHDDTGELFF.

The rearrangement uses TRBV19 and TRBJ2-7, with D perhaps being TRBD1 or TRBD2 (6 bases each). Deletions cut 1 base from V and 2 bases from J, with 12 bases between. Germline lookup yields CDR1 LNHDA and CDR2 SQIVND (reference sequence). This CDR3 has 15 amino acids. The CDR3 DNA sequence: TGTGCCAGTAGTATAGCGGGGGCAGGGACCTACGAGCAGTACTTC. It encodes CASSIAGAGTYEQYF. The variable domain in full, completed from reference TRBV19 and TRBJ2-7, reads DGGITQSPKYLFRKEGQNVTLSCEQNLNHDAMYWYRQDPGQGLRLIYYSQIVNDFQKGDIAEGYSVSREKKESFPLTVTSAQKNPTAFYLCASSIAGAGTYEQYFGPGTRLTVT.

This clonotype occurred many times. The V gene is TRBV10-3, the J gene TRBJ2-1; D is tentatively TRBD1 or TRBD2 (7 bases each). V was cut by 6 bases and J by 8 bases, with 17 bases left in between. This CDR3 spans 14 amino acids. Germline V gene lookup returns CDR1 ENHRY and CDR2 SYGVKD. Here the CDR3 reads CAISARAGGDEQFF. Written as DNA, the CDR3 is TGTGCCATCAGCGCCCGGGCAGGGGGGGATGAGCAGTTCTTC.

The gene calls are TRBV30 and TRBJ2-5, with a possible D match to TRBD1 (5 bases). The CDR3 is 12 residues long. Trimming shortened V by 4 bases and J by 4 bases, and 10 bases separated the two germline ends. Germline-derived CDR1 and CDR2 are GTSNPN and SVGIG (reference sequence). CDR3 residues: CAWKNQGETQYF. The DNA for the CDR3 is TGTGCCTGGAAAAACCAGGGAGAGACCCAGTACTTC.

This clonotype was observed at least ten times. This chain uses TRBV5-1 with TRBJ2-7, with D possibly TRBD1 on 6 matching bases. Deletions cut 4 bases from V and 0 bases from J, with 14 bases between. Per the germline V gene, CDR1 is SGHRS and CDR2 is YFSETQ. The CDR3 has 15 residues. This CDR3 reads CASSLDSRSSYEQYF. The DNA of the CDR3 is TGCGCCAGCAGCCTGGACAGCAGAAGCTCCTACGAGCAGTACTTC.